The 19 T cell receptor beta chains below were found in one sample sequenced in a study of cytomegalovirus exposure and HLA in healthy donors. 13 Jbeta primers and 60 Vbeta primers were used for the PCR. Clones were read by immunoSEQ multiplex PCR, and TCRdb kept only the in-frame ones, dropping some. The sample shows 110,000 to 150,000 clones, about 84% of them seen only once. Sequencing used PBMCs. The receptors were sampled from a woman between 18 and 29 years old in good health and CMV-seropositive.

The chain uses TRBV7-2 and TRBJ1-2; D uncertain. The CDR3 totals 17 residues. Trimming cost V 1 base and J 4 bases, with 19 bases left between them. In germline, CDR1 is SGHTA, CDR2 FQGNSA. This chain's CDR3 is CASSLVALPGASYGYTF. In DNA form, the CDR3 reads TGTGCCAGCAGCTTAGTAGCCCTCCCGGGTGCCTCCTATGGCTACACCTTC. The variable domain in full, completed from reference TRBV7-2 and TRBJ1-2, reads GAGVSQSPSNKVTEKGKDVELRCDPISGHTALYWYRQSLGQGLEFLIYFQGNSAPDKSGLPSDRFSAERTGGSVSTLTIQRTQQEDSAVYLCASSLVALPGASYGYTFGSGTRLTVV.

The rearrangement joins TRBV2 to TRBJ2-7, with TRBD2 identical over 9 bases. With 1 base clipped from V and 2 bases from J, the junction kept 3 bases outside the gene matches. Germline V gene lookup returns CDR1 SNHLY and CDR2 FYNNEI. This CDR3 is 15 amino acids long. CDR3 protein: CASSEGLAEPYEQYF. The CDR3 nucleotides read TGTGCCAGCAGTGAAGGACTAGCGGAGCCCTACGAGCAGTACTTC. Supplemented by reference TRBV2 and TRBJ2-7, the full variable domain reads EPEVTQTPSHQVTQMGQEVILRCVPISNHLYFYWYRQILGQKVEFLVSFYNNEISEKSEIFDDQFSVERPDGSNFTLKIRSTKLEDSAMYFCASSEGLAEPYEQYFGPGTRLTVT.

This clone was seen only a few times. The chain is built from TRBV5-1 and TRBJ2-5; no reliable D call. V was clipped by 5 bases and J by 4 bases, with 9 bases between them. The CDR3 runs 12 residues. The germline gives CDR1 SGHRS, CDR2 YFSETQ. In DNA form, the CDR3 reads TGCGCCAGCAGATACCTAGGAGAGACCCAGTACTTC. It is translated as CASRYLGETQYF.

The genes are TRBV2 and TRBJ2-7; possibly TRBD1 for D (6 bases). Germline V gene sequence: CDR1 SNHLY, CDR2 FYNNEI. The V and J ends lost 4 bases and 4 bases respectively, with 14 bases between them. This CDR3 is built from 14 residues. The CDR3 nucleotides read TGTGCCAGCAGTGGTAACAGGGTCGGGTACGAGCAGTACTTC. Translated: CASSGNRVGYEQYF.

This clone was seen a single time. The rearrangement links TRBV5-1 to TRBJ2-5; 11 nucleotides match TRBD2. Germline CDR1 SGHRS, CDR2 YFSETQ. The CDR3 totals 17 residues. Trimming took 4 bases from V and 1 from J; bases not matched to a gene: 9. CDR3 residues: CASSGGRTSGFQETQYF. Here the CDR3 DNA reads TGCGCCAGCAGCGGGGGAAGGACTAGCGGGTTCCAAGAGACCCAGTACTTC.

This sequence joins TRBV5-4 and TRBJ1-5; 8 bases agree with TRBD1. The CDR3 totals 13 residues. V lost 0 bases and J lost 10; bases outside the gene matches: 3. Germline CDR1 SGHNT, CDR2 YYREEE (reference sequence). The CDR3 is CASSLGTGRPQHF. Here the CDR3 DNA reads TGTGCCAGCAGCTTGGGGACAGGGAGACCCCAGCATTTT.

This clone was seen a single time. The chain employs TRBV5-1 and TRBJ2-7; unclear D gene. The ends were cut back, 0 bases at V and 5 bases at J, with 12 bases in the middle. Germline V gives CDR1 SGHRS, CDR2 YFSETQ. The CDR3 sequence is 14 residues long. CDR3 sequence: CASSLGGLPDEQYF. CDR3 DNA sequence: TGCGCCAGCAGCTTGGGTGGGCTCCCGGACGAGCAGTACTTC.

The V and J genes are TRBV5-1 and TRBJ1-4, with D perhaps TRBD1 (6 bases). Germline CDR1 and CDR2: SGHRS and YFSETQ. The CDR3 runs 14 residues. Trimming took 4 bases from V and 5 from J, leaving 12 bases between them. CDR3 in amino acids: CASSADRPNEKLFF. The CDR3 bases are TGCGCCAGCAGCGCCGACAGGCCAAATGAAAAACTGTTTTTT.

A note on this clone: This CDR3 is also generated by other DNA sequences in the sample. The CDR3 reads CASSQSSYEQYF. In DNA, the CDR3 is TGTGCCAGCAGCCAGAGTAGCTACGAGCAGTACTTC. The chain has TRBV14 and TRBJ2-7; D is uncertain. Germline loops: CDR1 SGHDN, CDR2 FVKESK. V lost 3 bases, J lost 3 bases, and 6 bases lay in between. The CDR3 is 12 amino acids.

The chain is built from TRBV28 and TRBJ2-7, with D perhaps matching TRBD1 (6 bases). The CDR3 extends over 16 amino acids. V was trimmed by 6 bases and J by 1 base, leaving 19 bases between them. The germline V gene encodes CDR1 MDHEN and CDR2 SYDVKM. In DNA form, the CDR3 reads TGTGCCAGCAGACGGAATCCGGGACACCCTTCCTACGAGCAGTACTTC. Its translation: CASRRNPGHPSYEQYF.

Written as DNA, the CDR3 is TGTGCCAGTAGTCTCCCCGGGACAGGGGGGGCAAAACTGTTTTTT. This gives the protein CASSLPGTGGAKLFF. The genes are TRBV19 and TRBJ1-4, with 11 bases identical to TRBD1. From germline, CDR1 is LNHDA and CDR2 SQIVND (reference sequence). V shed 5 bases and J 10 bases; nucleotides not matched to a gene: 9. There are 15 residues in the CDR3. The full variable domain, with the rest looked up from reference TRBV19 and TRBJ1-4, is DGGITQSPKYLFRKEGQNVTLSCEQNLNHDAMYWYRQDPGQGLRLIYYSQIVNDFQKGDIAEGYSVSREKKESFPLTVTSAQKNPTAFYLCASSLPGTGGAKLFFGSGTQLSVL.

This clone came up once. This chain connects TRBV5-6 to TRBJ1-6; 9 bases map to TRBD1. With 4 bases clipped from V and 7 bases from J, the junction kept 6 bases outside the gene matches. Germline-derived CDR1 and CDR2 are SGHDT and YYEEEE. This CDR3 contains 15 residues. The CDR3: CASSPGQGWNSPLHF. The CDR3 DNA is TGTGCCAGCAGCCCGGGACAGGGTTGGAATTCACCCCTCCACTTT.

This clone came up many times. The chain links TRBV6-5 to TRBJ2-3, with unresolved D. Trimming removed 2 bases from V and 0 bases from J, with 6 bases in between. The CDR3 has 14 residues. Germline CDR1 is MNHEY and CDR2 is SVGAGI. The CDR3 reads CASSYDTSTDTQYF. The CDR3 region has the DNA TGTGCCAGCAGTTACGACACTAGCACAGATACGCAGTATTTT.

V usage is TRBV6-1 and J usage is TRBJ1-2; tentatively, D is TRBD1 (6 bases). Deletions cut 4 bases from V and 8 bases from J, with 29 bases between. Germline V gene sequence: CDR1 MNHNS, CDR2 SASEGT. The CDR3 covers 18 residues. DNA of the CDR3: TGTGCCAGCAGTGCAAAATCCCCGGGTGAAGTACAGGGCAGGGGCTACACCTTC. It is translated as CASSAKSPGEVQGRGYTF.

The chain has TRBV9 and TRBJ2-7; D may be TRBD1 (6 bases). Germline CDR1 SGDLS, CDR2 YYNGEE. This CDR3 has 16 residues. V was clipped by 0 bases and J by 7 bases, with 20 bases between them. CDR3 nucleotides: TGTGCCAGCAGCGTAGAAGATGACAGGACGTCTCGGGAGCAGTACTTC. Its translation: CASSVEDDRTSREQYF.

This sequence joins TRBV5-6 and TRBJ2-1; D uncertain. CDR1 and CDR2 from the germline V gene are SGHDT and YYEEEE. This CDR3 spans 13 amino acids. Trimming pared 0 bases from V and 9 bases from J, leaving 10 bases between. CDR3 nucleotides: TGTGCCAGCAGCTTGGGGCGACCGGGTGAGCAGTTCTTC. Encoded protein: CASSLGRPGEQFF. The variable domain in full, completed from reference TRBV5-6 and TRBJ2-1, reads DAGVTQSPTHLIKTRGQQVTLRCSPKSGHDTVSWYQQALGQGPQFIFQYYEEEERQRGNFPDRFSGHQFPNYSSELNVNALLLGDSALYLCASSLGRPGEQFFGPGTRLTVL.

The V gene is TRBV2, the J gene TRBJ1-4; 11 bases are shared with TRBD1. V lost 6 bases to trimming and J lost 10 bases; unmatched junction nucleotides: 1. CDR1 is SNHLY, CDR2 FYNNEI, per germline. This CDR3 has 12 residues. This CDR3 reads CASRGQGGKLFF. Here the CDR3 DNA reads TGTGCCAGCAGGGGACAGGGGGGAAAACTGTTTTTT.

V is TRBV7-2 and J is TRBJ1-6; the match to TRBD1 covers 8 bases. The V segment lost 5 bases and the J segment 5 bases; nucleotides outside the gene matches: 2. Germline V gene data show CDR1 as SGHTA and CDR2 as FQGNSA. The CDR3 extends over 14 amino acids. CDR3 DNA sequence: TGTGCCAGCAGCCGGACAGGGAATAATTCACCCCTCCACTTT. Amino acid sequence: CASSRTGNNSPLHF.

This clone appeared once. This chain uses TRBV2 with TRBJ2-1; D not certain. The CDR3 contains 10 residues. Germline CDR1 SNHLY, CDR2 FYNNEI. V was cut by 7 bases and J by 4 bases, with 2 bases left in between. DNA of the CDR3: TGTGCCAGCACATACAATGAGCAGTTCTTC. Translated: CASTYNEQFF.